This T cell receptor beta chain was sequenced for a study of blood T cell repertoires in COVID-19. Background on the study: Italy, Spain and the United States were the sources of the convalescent and acute COVID-19 samples. From T cells, B-cell-depleted T cells, or PBMCs came the material, which was cDNA or gDNA.

The germline gives CDR1 SGHRS, CDR2 YFSETQ. Germline trimming cut 4 bases from V and 2 bases from J; bases unmatched to any gene: 5. The length of the CDR3 is 14 residues. Enrolment of Seattle patients took place during active infection, and they were followed longitudinally. Under the authors' procedure: Reference gene primer amplification gave nucleated cell count estimates. Sequencing used immunoSEQ multiplex PCR; TCRdb keeps in-frame clones, though not all of them. V and J calls and clone size are as listed in that table; D and trimming were resolved from the DNA. Counted here are approximately 290,000 clones, 84% occurring once; the ten biggest clones make up less than 20%.

The sample comprised peripheral blood. The receptor was isolated from a person in their 70s with COVID-19, enrolled during active disease. The chain recombines TRBV5-1 with TRBJ2-7; 8 nucleotides match TRBD1. DNA of the CDR3: TGCGCCAGCAGCCCCCAGGACAGGGCCTACGAGCAGTACTTC. This translates into CASSPQDRAYEQYF.